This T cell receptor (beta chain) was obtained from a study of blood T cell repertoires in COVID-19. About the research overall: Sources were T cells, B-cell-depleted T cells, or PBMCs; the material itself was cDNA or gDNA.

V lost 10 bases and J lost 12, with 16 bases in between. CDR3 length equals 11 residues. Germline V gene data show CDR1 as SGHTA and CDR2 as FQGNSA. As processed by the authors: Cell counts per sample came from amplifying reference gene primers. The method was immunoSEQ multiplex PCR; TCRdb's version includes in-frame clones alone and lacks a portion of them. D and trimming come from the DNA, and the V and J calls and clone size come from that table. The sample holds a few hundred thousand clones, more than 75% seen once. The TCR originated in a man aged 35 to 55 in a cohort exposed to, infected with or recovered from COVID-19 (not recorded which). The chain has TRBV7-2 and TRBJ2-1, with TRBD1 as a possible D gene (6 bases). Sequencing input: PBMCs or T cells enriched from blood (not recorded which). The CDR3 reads CAKIVGAVQFF. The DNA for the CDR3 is TGTGCCAAAATAGTGGGGGCGGTGCAGTTCTTC.